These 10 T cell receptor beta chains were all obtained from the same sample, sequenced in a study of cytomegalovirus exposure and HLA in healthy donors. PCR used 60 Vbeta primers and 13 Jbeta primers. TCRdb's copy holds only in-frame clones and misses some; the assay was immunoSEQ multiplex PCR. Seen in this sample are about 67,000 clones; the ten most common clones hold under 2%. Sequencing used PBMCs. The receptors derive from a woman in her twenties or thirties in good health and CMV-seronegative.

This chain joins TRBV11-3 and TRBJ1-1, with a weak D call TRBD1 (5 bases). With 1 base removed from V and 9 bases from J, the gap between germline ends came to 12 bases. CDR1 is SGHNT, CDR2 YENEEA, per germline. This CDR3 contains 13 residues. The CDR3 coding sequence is TGTGCCAGCAGCTTAGGGGGCCTTAGCCAAGCTTTCTTT. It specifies CASSLGGLSQAFF.

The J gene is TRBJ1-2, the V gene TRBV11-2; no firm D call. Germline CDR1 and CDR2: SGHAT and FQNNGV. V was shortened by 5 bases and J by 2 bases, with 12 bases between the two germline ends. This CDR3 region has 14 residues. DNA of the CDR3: TGTGCCAGCAGCGCGAGTGGCGGGAACTATGGCTACACCTTC. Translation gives CASSASGGNYGYTF.

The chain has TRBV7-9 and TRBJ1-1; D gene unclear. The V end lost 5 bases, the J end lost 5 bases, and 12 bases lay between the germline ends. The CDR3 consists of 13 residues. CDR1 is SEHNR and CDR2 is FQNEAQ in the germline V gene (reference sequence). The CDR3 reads CASSPRSETEAFF. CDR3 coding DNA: TGTGCCAGCAGCCCCCGGAGTGAAACTGAAGCTTTCTTT.

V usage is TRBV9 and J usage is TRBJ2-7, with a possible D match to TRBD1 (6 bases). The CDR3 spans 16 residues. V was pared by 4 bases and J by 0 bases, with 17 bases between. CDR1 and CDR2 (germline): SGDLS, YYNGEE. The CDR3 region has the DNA TGTGCCAGCAGCCCCCGAGACAGGCAGCGCTCCTACGAGCAGTACTTC. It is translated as CASSPRDRQRSYEQYF.

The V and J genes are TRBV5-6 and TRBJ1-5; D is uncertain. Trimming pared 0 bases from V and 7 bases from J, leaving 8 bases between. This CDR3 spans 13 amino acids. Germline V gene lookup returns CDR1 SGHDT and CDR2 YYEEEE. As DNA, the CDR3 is TGTGCCAGCAGCTTGGAAGGAGGCCAGCCCCAGCATTTT. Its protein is CASSLEGGQPQHF. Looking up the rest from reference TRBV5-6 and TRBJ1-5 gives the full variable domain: DAGVTQSPTHLIKTRGQQVTLRCSPKSGHDTVSWYQQALGQGPQFIFQYYEEEERQRGNFPDRFSGHQFPNYSSELNVNALLLGDSALYLCASSLEGGQPQHFGDGTRLSIL.

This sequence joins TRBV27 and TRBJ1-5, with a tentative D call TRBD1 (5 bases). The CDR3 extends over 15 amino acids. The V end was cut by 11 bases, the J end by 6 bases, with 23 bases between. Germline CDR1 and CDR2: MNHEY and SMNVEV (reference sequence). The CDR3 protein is CAAPGTGDDGQPQHF. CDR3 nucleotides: TGTGCCGCACCCGGGACGGGGGACGATGGTCAGCCCCAGCATTTT.

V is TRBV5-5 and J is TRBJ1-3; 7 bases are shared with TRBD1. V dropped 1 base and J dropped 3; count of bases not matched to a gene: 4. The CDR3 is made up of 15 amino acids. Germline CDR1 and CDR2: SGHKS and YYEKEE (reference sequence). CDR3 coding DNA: TGTGCCAGCAGCTTGACAGGGGTTGTTGGAAACACCATATATTTT. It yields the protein CASSLTGVVGNTIYF.

The CDR3 is CASSTSGGSTDTQYF. The CDR3 nucleotides are TGTGCCAGCAGCACTAGCGGGGGCTCCACAGATACGCAGTATTTT. The V and J genes are TRBV14 and TRBJ2-3; TRBD2 matches 11 bases. This CDR3 spans 15 amino acids. The germline CDR1 and CDR2 sequences are SGHDN and FVKESK. Unmatched junction bases numbered 3, after V lost 5 bases and J lost 2 bases.

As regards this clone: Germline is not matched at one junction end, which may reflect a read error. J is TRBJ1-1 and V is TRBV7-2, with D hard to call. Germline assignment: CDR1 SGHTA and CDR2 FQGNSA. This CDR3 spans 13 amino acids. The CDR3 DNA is TGCGCCAGCAGCCTAGCCCCTGACACTGAAGCTTTCTTT. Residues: CASSLAPDTEAFF.

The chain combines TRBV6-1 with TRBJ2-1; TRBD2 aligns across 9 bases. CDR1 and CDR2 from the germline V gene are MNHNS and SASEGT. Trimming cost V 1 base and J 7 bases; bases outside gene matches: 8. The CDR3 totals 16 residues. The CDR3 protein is CASSEGGGRAWNEQFF. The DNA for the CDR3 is TGTGCCAGCAGTGAAGGAGGCGGGAGGGCGTGGAATGAGCAGTTCTTC.